The clone carrying this TCR beta chain has a single count. Its specificity is not known. As processed by the authors: Filtering differed because ImmunoSEQ produced junction-only sequences that carried no quality scores. Measured with immunoSEQ multiplex PCR; TCRdb has only the in-frame clones, and not every one. That table gives V, J and clone size, and the DNA gave D and trimming. The sample lists 2 million to 2.5 million clones, approximately 93% occurring once. V gave up 1 base and J gave up 3 bases, with 9 bases separating them. In germline, CDR1 is SGHRS, CDR2 YFSETQ. CDR3 size: 14 residues. This record belongs to a study of shared clonotypes between healthy human individuals. Notes on the study in general: Lower generation probabilities were found for non-shared clonotypes than for those shared by all four donors. Of the naive CD4 clonotypes, around 5% were shared across a few donors.

V is TRBV5-1 and J is TRBJ2-3; perhaps TRBD1 as D (5 bases). Sequenced material: naive CD4+ T cells from PBMCs. Subset: CD45RA+ positively selected. This receptor was taken from a man aged 18-30 years in good health. Some clones in this sample may be carry-over from other donors' samples. The CDR3 region is CASSLTGVTDTQYF. CDR3 DNA: TGCGCCAGCAGCTTGACAGGAGTAACAGATACGCAGTATTTT.